The source of this TCR beta chain is a study of human T cells and chemical hapten exposure. About the study: Sensitizing treatment utilized 2% DPC over an approximately 2 cm by approximately 2 cm portion of upper inner arm skin.

Notes on the study in general: There was alopecia in the donors, so their immune response may differ from that of healthy people.

Stated time point: patch test 2, 6 weeks after DPC sensitization. Treatment indicated: therapeutic diphenylcyclopropenone sensitization with weekly scalp DPC. The CDR3 sequence is 16 residues long. Trimming took 4 bases from V and 0 from J, leaving 14 bases between them. To note about this clonotype: The antigen is unknown.

Unique molecular identifiers were affixed to discrete cDNA molecules within the library. Methods used by the authors: The number of TCRs in each sample had a median of approximately 99,000 and spanned roughly 23,224 to 700,000. MiXCR, run by TCRdb on the RACE reads, gives a single entry per CDR3 protein. TCRdb, rather than the study authors, made the V and J calls. The sample has about 85,000 distinct CDR3 sequences; around 10% are singletons. The TCR originated in a man younger than 35 with alopecia areata. Some clones in this sample may be carry-over from other donors' samples. The V gene is TRBV12-3 or TRBV12-4, the J gene TRBJ2-3; TRBD1 is a possible D gene (6 bases). The source was whole blood, collected in connection with sensitization to the hapten diphenylcyclopropenone (DPC). The CDR3 loop is CASSSRQVSSTDTQYF. The CDR3 coding sequence is TGTGCCAGCAGTTCGAGACAGGTATCTAGCACAGATACGCAGTATTTT.